This TCR beta chain emerged from a study of cytomegalovirus exposure and HLA in healthy donors (dated by TCRdb to 2015 to 2018). Notes on the research overall: According to an earlier analysis of several hundred of the donors, 150 million to 200 million T cells yielded 117 million unique TCR beta sequences and approximately 280 Gb of sequence data. An early release that covered some 630 HLA-typed donors contained about 300 gigabases of sequencing data and about 93 million unique TCR sequences. Of the 300 to 450 genotyped donors, 65% to 90% fell in the genetic ancestry cluster associated with self-reported Caucasian donors. The study aimed to test whether cataloging public T cell receptors could reveal signatures of past pathogen exposure. The study profiled the T cell repertoires of approximately 700 subjects by immunosequencing and related them to cytomegalovirus serostatus. Besides the first cohort of more than 650 subjects, a separate validation cohort made up of over 100 different subjects was used. To predict cytomegalovirus infection status, the study combined high-throughput TCR immunosequencing, statistical association of individual TCRs with disease status, and machine learning. A later analysis re-analyzed previously published TCR beta repertoires from 600 to 850 donors and added high-resolution HLA genotyping to study TCR occurrence patterns. Rather than using new phenotypic data, the later analysis identified candidate immune exposures from TCR beta sequences and from how often those sequences occurred across donors. An earlier analysis of several hundred of the donors applied high-throughput TCR beta sequencing to assess whether each TCR beta V gene segment acted as functional or pseudogenic. Donor age, sex, ethnicity and CMV serostatus were collected together with the repertoire data. In a later genetic analysis, genome-wide SNP genotypes for about 65% of the 666 donors were used, and that subset was treated as a discovery cohort. All discovery cohort repertoires had been generated on a single sequencing platform. Both class I and class II loci were covered by HLA typing, at four-digit resolution. Typing coverage varied by locus: roughly 620-640 donors for A, B, C, DRB1 and DQB1; approximately 500 for DQA1; more than 600 for DPA1; roughly 450 for DPB1. Four or five DR-DQ haplotypes were handled as single units for association and clustering, since linkage in the cohort was strong. Among some 400 genotyped donors of the cohort, an average of about 220,000 unique TCR beta nucleotide sequences was sequenced per donor, of which 15% to 20% were non-productive.

CDR1 MNHNS and CDR2 SASEGT are derived from the germline V gene. Reading from cysteine to phenylalanine, the CDR3 counts 13 amino acids. Only the CDR3 DNA stays, 39 bases, in frame from base 1. V is clipped by 8 bases and J by 12 bases, and the sequence between their germline boundaries is 20 bases long. Library preparation used the immunoSEQ multiplex PCR assay. For the multiplex PCR, a mixture combining 60 forward primers for TCR Vbeta segments and 13 reverse primers for TCR Jbeta segments was used. Amplification of the CDR3 region of rearranged TCR beta genes was performed with a multiplex PCR assay on genomic DNA. On the Illumina HiSeq System, the amplified TCR beta libraries were sequenced as 87-base-pair reads. The published analysis was carried out like this. In a later analysis, 70 million to 95 million unique TCR beta chains were counted across the roughly 670 repertoires, and roughly 11 million of these chains were shared by at least two donors. Raw reads were error-corrected and collapsed into unique sequences with a nearest-neighbor algorithm that merged closely related sequences to remove PCR and sequencing errors. V, D and J gene segments were assigned by aligning CDR3 sequences to IMGT reference sequences. For a sequence to be retained, a match of at least six nucleotides to both a V gene segment and a J gene segment was required. A rearrangement was called productive if the CDR3 had no stop codons and remained in frame with V and J, and every other rearrangement was called non-productive. CDR3 was defined according to IMGT convention as the region running from the second conserved V-encoded cysteine to the conserved J-encoded phenylalanine. The earlier analysis of a few hundred of the donors excluded sequences that lacked an unambiguous match to a single V gene segment. In an earlier analysis of 587 of the donors, V segments were called functional above 56.7% productive rearrangements and were called segregating when the between-donor standard deviation exceeded 5%. A statistical classification framework was built for diagnosing cytomegalovirus status from the catalog of TCR beta chain sequences. V and J gene assignment, in a later analysis, came from comparing TCR nucleotide sequences with IMGT/GENE-DB human TR gene sequences. Using the TCRdist pipeline, a later analysis assigned CDR3 sequences along with most-parsimonious VDJ recombination scenarios. In a later analysis, each TCR beta chain was defined by its CDR3 amino acid sequence together with its V-gene family, and reads without a unique V-gene family were excluded. In a later analysis, fewer than 650 highly shared, low-generation-probability nucleotide sequences were removed to address suspected cross-contamination and a sequencing artifact. In a later analysis, a clonal expansion index for each public chain was calculated from normalized within-repertoire ranks of inferred template counts. In a later analysis, generation probabilities were computed using a VDJ recombination model fitted to out-of-frame rearrangements, and the results were checked against IGoR. In a later analysis, TCR-TCR, TCR-HLA and TCR-CMV co-occurrence was scored with hypergeometric tests, and a repertoire-size bias correction was applied to TCR pairs. To estimate false discovery rates, a later analysis permuted the HLA or CMV assignments 20 times. In a later analysis, co-occurring TCRs were grouped using DBSCAN, with TCRdist sequence similarity added in when clustering inside HLA-allele-positive subsets. For co-occurrence clustering, repertoires with fewer than 30,000 or more than 120,000 public chains were excluded, along with roughly five repertoires with anomalous nucleotide sharing. TCRdb obtained this table from immuneACCESS and retained in-frame rearrangements with V and J assigned. These tables miss some clones; where compared with another copy, unresolved V genes account for less than half of the shortfall, and the remainder is unexplained. That table furnishes V, J and clone size, whereas the DNA furnished D and trimming. This sample lists over 100,000 clones; around four fifths were detected once. The ten most abundant clones make up 1.5% to 1.9% of the sample.

Findings and caveats that apply to the study as a whole: Correlated functional status among segregating V segments might reflect linkage disequilibrium, but an unknown experimental factor could not be ruled out. According to a later genetic analysis, donors in an Asian-associated ancestry cluster had fewer N-insertions in productive TCRs than the roughly 670-donor mean. It was suggested by the authors that the approach could potentially be generalized to other disease states and immunological phenotypes. Sequencing depth was assumed to be roughly uniform across donors in the presence/absence analyses, though that assumption may not hold. Most TCR sequences were seen in very few donors, while some public TCRs were found in many individuals. A group of highly shared sequence variants was considered likely to be a technical artifact of the sequencing pipeline. A further reported finding was that TCR beta sequences accurately predicted the HLA-A and HLA-B alleles for most subjects in the first cohort. According to a later analysis, parvovirus B19, influenza, CMV and Epstein-Barr virus appeared linked to several top co-occurrence clusters. For the cohort, immune exposure information was limited to CMV serostatus. In a later analysis, most CMV-associated TCR beta chains were found to appear HLA-restricted, with HLA associations seemingly driven largely by CMV exposure. In a later analysis, TCR association rates were found to vary across HLA loci, with the most associated TCRs seen for DRB1 alleles and the fewest for HLA-C alleles. HLA typing was unavailable for some donors at each locus, so association tests used only the typed subset. The cohort was sequenced for TCR beta chains only, and without alpha or paired-chain data the features that could be detected were limited. Because counts were too low, more than 15 rarely observed V segments, including chromosome 9 orphons, were excluded from the earlier analysis of 587 of the donors. Some IMGT-functional V segments, including TRBV6-2 and TRBV6-3, could not be distinguished by the 87-base-pair reads and were therefore excluded. A later genetic analysis associated a missense DCLRE1C variant with V-gene and J-gene trimming of TCR beta chains, and an independent cohort replicated the association. In an earlier analysis of 500 to 650 of the donors, most TCR beta V segments appeared in productive rearrangements about 90% or about 30% of the time, broadly matching IMGT annotations. At a false discovery rate of 0.05, a later analysis linked under 20,000 TCR beta sequences to specific HLA alleles. When HLA alleles, especially DR and DQ, strongly co-occurred, attributing TCR associations to individual alleles was difficult. In a later analysis, HLA-associated TCR beta chains were found to be more clonally expanded and to have lower generation probabilities than equally common non-associated chains. The study gave a list of under 200 TCR beta chains associated with cytomegalovirus. In vitro tests confirmed that a few of the cytomegalovirus-associated TCR beta chains recognize cytomegalovirus antigens. Cytomegalovirus status was reported to be diagnosed by the classifier with high specificity and sensitivity in both the original and validation cohorts.

The cohort consisted of approximately 670 healthy bone marrow donors. At the time of sampling, every cohort member was nominally healthy, though immune exposures that went unrecorded were likely present. The donor was CMV seronegative and was included in the group of under 450 seronegative cohort members. A peripheral blood sample was collected from each donor, and TCR beta sequencing was performed on peripheral blood mononuclear cells. Genomic DNA was extracted from the blood cell samples with the Qiagen DNeasy Blood Extraction Kit. Points on this clone: Its antigen remains undetermined. The record has no base qualities; no much larger clone is one base away.

The chain is assembled from TRBV6-1 and TRBJ2-1; a tentative D match to TRBD1 spans 6 bases. The sample consisted of PBMCs. The sequence came from a man aged 35-49 years in good health and CMV-seronegative. The CDR3 protein is CASSGHAGWGQFF. The nucleotides are TGTGCCAGCTCGGGACACGCTGGCTGGGGGCAGTTCTTC.